Shown below are 21 T cell receptor beta chains from a single sample sequenced in a study of cytomegalovirus exposure and HLA in healthy donors. Both 60 Vbeta primers and 13 Jbeta primers went into the PCR. This table comes from immunoSEQ multiplex PCR, and its TCRdb copy is limited to in-frame clones, with some not included. The sample lists under 80,000 clones, around 75% seen once, with roughly 7.1% in the top ten. What was sequenced was PBMCs. These receptors came from a middle-aged woman in good health and CMV-seronegative.

As concerns this clone: Different DNA sequences within this sample yield the same CDR3. The chain has TRBV20-1 and TRBJ2-3; 8 bases are a match to TRBD1. The CDR3 extends over 11 amino acids. The V segment lost 6 bases and the J segment 4 bases; nucleotides outside the gene matches: 0. The germline V gene has CDR1 DFQATT and CDR2 SNEGSKA (reference sequence). CDR3 in DNA: TGCAGTGCGGACAGGGCAGATACGCAGTATTTT. It codes for CSADRADTQYF.

The J gene is TRBJ2-2, the V gene TRBV4-2, with 8 nucleotides matching TRBD2. Losses at the gene ends were 0 bases for V and 8 bases for J; bases not matched to a gene: 11. There are 17 residues in the CDR3. The germline CDR1 and CDR2 sequences are LGHNA and YNFKEQ. CDR3 sequence: CASSQESRGGGIGELFF. The CDR3 region has the DNA TGTGCCAGCAGCCAAGAATCTCGGGGGGGCGGGATAGGGGAGCTGTTTTTT.

This clone was observed a few times. This chain connects TRBV7-9 to TRBJ1-6; 7 bases agree with TRBD1. The CDR3 totals 15 residues. Per the germline V gene, CDR1 is SEHNR and CDR2 is FQNEAQ (reference sequence). V lost 0 bases and J lost 10; bases outside the gene matches: 6. CDR3 bases: TGTGCCAGCAGCTTAGCGACAGGGACTGGGTCACCCCTCCACTTT. Translating it yields CASSLATGTGSPLHF.

The chain has TRBV5-1 and TRBJ2-3, with 8 bases fitting TRBD2. V gave up 5 bases and J gave up 4 bases; unmatched junction bases: 3. The CDR3 contains 13 residues. Per germline, CDR1 SGHRS and CDR2 YFSETQ. DNA of the CDR3: TGCGCCAGCAGGCCCGGGGGGGCAGATACGCAGTATTTT. Protein product: CASRPGGADTQYF.

The V call is TRBV7-2, the J call TRBJ2-7, with 9 nucleotides matching TRBD1. Germline lookup yields CDR1 SGHTA and CDR2 FQGNSA. The CDR3 runs 14 residues. J lost 3 bases, V lost 5 bases, and 5 bases had no gene match. The CDR3 protein is CASSIGTGYYEQYF. The CDR3 region has the DNA TGTGCCAGCAGCATCGGGACAGGGTACTACGAGCAGTACTTC.

This chain links TRBV27 with TRBJ1-1, with TRBD1 matching 7 bases. This CDR3 is built from 13 residues. V lost 8 bases and J lost 0; bases outside the gene matches: 3. Germline V lookup: CDR1 MNHEY, CDR2 SMNVEV (reference sequence). CDR3 region: CASGDRLNTEAFF. CDR3 coding DNA: TGTGCCAGCGGGGACAGATTGAACACTGAAGCTTTCTTT.

The J gene is TRBJ2-6, the V gene TRBV18, with TRBD1 identical over 10 bases. CDR1 KGHSH and CDR2 LQKENI come from the germline V gene. The trim removed 6 bases at V and 0 bases at J, leaving 5 bases unmatched. CDR3 length: 17 residues. CDR3: CASSPRDRGSGANVLTF. CDR3 in DNA: TGTGCCAGCTCCCCTAGGGACAGGGGCTCTGGGGCCAACGTCCTGACTTTC.

This clone was seen only a few times. The chain is built from TRBV4-1 and TRBJ2-3; 12 bases align to TRBD2. Per germline, CDR1 MGHRA and CDR2 YSYEKL. The CDR3 runs 17 residues. The ends lost 3 bases at V and 4 bases at J; junction bases unmatched: 8. CDR3 sequence reads: CASSQTLTSGSSDTQYF. CDR3 nucleotide sequence: TGCGCCAGCAGCCAGACCCTGACTAGCGGGAGTTCAGATACGCAGTATTTT.

The V and J genes are TRBV15 and TRBJ2-1; D gene ambiguous. Deletions cut 0 bases from V and 10 bases from J, with 16 bases between. The CDR3 is 15 amino acids. Germline CDR1 reads LNHNV; CDR2 reads YYDKDF (reference sequence). The CDR3 loop reads CATSRDRLLVSEQFF. CDR3 DNA sequence: TGTGCCACCAGCAGAGATCGGCTCCTAGTCAGCGAGCAGTTCTTC.

This clone has just one count. The V gene is TRBV6-5, the J gene TRBJ2-2, with TRBD2 matching over 10 bases. CDR1 MNHEY and CDR2 SVGAGI come from the germline V gene. The CDR3 extends over 15 amino acids. The J segment lost 6 bases and the V segment lost 6 bases, leaving 7 bases of the junction unmatched. The CDR3 loop reads CASRLGLAGAGELFF. The CDR3 DNA is TGTGCCAGCAGATTGGGGCTAGCGGGGGCCGGGGAGCTGTTTTTT.

In its sample, this clone was seen a few times. This chain connects TRBV4-1 to TRBJ1-5, with D perhaps matching TRBD1 (6 bases). CDR3 length: 15 residues. CDR1 is MGHRA, CDR2 YSYEKL, per germline. V lost 0 bases and J 7 bases, leaving 13 bases between the germline ends. In DNA form, the CDR3 reads TGCGCCAGCAGCCAAGACGTGCAGGGGTACCAGCCCCAGCATTTT. Translation gives CASSQDVQGYQPQHF.

The genes are TRBV7-2 and TRBJ2-6; 7 bases fit TRBD1. The CDR3 loop spans 19 amino acids. Trimming removed 6 bases from V and 0 bases from J; junction bases left unmatched: 14. Germline lookup yields CDR1 SGHTA and CDR2 FQGNSA. CDR3 in DNA: TGTGCCAGCAGGCCACAAGGGGACAGCGTCCTCTCTGGGGCCAACGTCCTGACTTTC. Protein: CASRPQGDSVLSGANVLTF.

A note on this clone: A read error may account for a junction end that differs from germline. The identical CDR3 is also encoded by other nucleotide sequences in the sample. This sequence joins TRBV7-9 and TRBJ2-1; D unclear. Germline V gene lookup returns CDR1 SEHNR and CDR2 FQNEAQ (reference sequence). This CDR3 region has 13 residues. CDR3 sequence: CASSLVVFDEQFF. CDR3 DNA: TGTGCCAGTAGCTTAGTAGTATTCGATGAGCAGTTCTTC.

This chain connects TRBV19 to TRBJ1-1, with D possibly TRBD1 on 5 matching bases. Per germline, CDR1 LNHDA and CDR2 SQIVND (reference sequence). The CDR3 loop spans 17 amino acids. The ends were cut back, 4 bases at V and 0 bases at J, with 18 bases in the middle. The DNA for the CDR3 is TGTGCCAGTAGTACGGGGGGGAGAGGGCCCTTGAACACTGAAGCTTTCTTT. It translates to CASSTGGRGPLNTEAFF.

The chain has TRBV10-3 and TRBJ2-3, with 7 bases lining up with TRBD2. Germline V gene sequence: CDR1 ENHRY, CDR2 SYGVKD. Trimming cost V 4 bases and J 6 bases; bases outside gene matches: 10. The CDR3 consists of 15 residues. This CDR3 is CAISVGGGPPDTQYF. The CDR3 coding sequence is TGTGCCATCAGTGTCGGGGGAGGGCCCCCGGATACGCAGTATTTT.

J is TRBJ2-3 and V is TRBV5-1; D may be TRBD2 (5 bases). The CDR3 covers 11 residues. Per germline, CDR1 SGHRS and CDR2 YFSETQ. The germline V and J ends were trimmed by 0 bases and 9 bases, with 5 bases remaining between them. The CDR3 bases are TGCGCCAGCAGCTTGGGCGGGACGCAGTATTTT. This translates into CASSLGGTQYF.

This rearrangement joins TRBV9 to TRBJ2-3; TRBD2 agrees at 8 bases. CDR3 length: 18 amino acids. Germline trimming cut 0 bases from V and 5 bases from J; bases unmatched to any gene: 14. CDR1 and CDR2 (germline): SGDLS, YYNGEE. The CDR3 protein is CASSVADIPGLVRDTQYF. The CDR3 bases are TGTGCCAGCAGCGTAGCCGACATACCGGGACTAGTTCGAGATACGCAGTATTTT. The complete variable domain, with remaining parts taken from reference TRBV9 and TRBJ2-3, reads DSGVTQTPKHLITATGQRVTLRCSPRSGDLSVYWYQQSLDQGLQFLIQYYNGEERAKGNILERFSAQQFPDLHSELNLSSLELGDSALYFCASSVADIPGLVRDTQYFGPGTRLTVL.

The J gene is TRBJ2-3, the V gene TRBV11-2; the match to TRBD2 covers 7 bases. In germline, CDR1 is SGHAT, CDR2 FQNNGV. CDR3 length: 16 residues. The trim removed 3 bases at V and 1 base at J, leaving 7 bases unmatched. The CDR3 loop is CASSFSSGSRTDTQYF. DNA for the CDR3: TGTGCCAGCAGCTTCAGTAGCGGGTCCCGCACAGATACGCAGTATTTT.

The V gene is TRBV28, the J gene TRBJ2-1; 9 bases align to TRBD2. This CDR3 comprises 14 residues. Trimming cost V 7 bases and J 7 bases; bases outside gene matches: 8. Germline values: CDR1 MDHEN, CDR2 SYDVKM. In DNA, the CDR3 is TGTGCCAGCATGTTAGCGGGAGCTATAAATGAGCAGTTCTTC. Translated, it gives CASMLAGAINEQFF. Combining the CDR3 with reference TRBV28 and TRBJ2-1 gives the whole variable domain DVKVTQSSRYLVKRTGEKVFLECVQDMDHENMFWYRQDPGLGLRLIYFSYDVKMKEKGDIPEGYSVSREKKERFSLILESASTNQTSMYLCASMLAGAINEQFFGPGTRLTVL.

This chain uses TRBV5-1 with TRBJ2-1, with 8 bases matching TRBD2. J lost 7 bases, V lost 4 bases, and 10 bases had no gene match. The CDR3 consists of 15 residues. CDR1 and CDR2 from the germline V gene are SGHRS and YFSETQ. CDR3 DNA: TGCGCCAGCAGCCTACCGATCGGGAGGGGGAATGAGCAGTTCTTC. Protein sequence: CASSLPIGRGNEQFF.

This chain joins TRBV7-9 and TRBJ2-1, with TRBD1 identical over 7 bases. This CDR3 has 18 residues. V gave up 5 bases and J gave up 2 bases; unmatched junction bases: 15. Per the germline V gene, CDR1 is SEHNR and CDR2 is FQNEAQ (reference sequence). CDR3 loop: CASSPKPGQRITYNEQFF. The CDR3 nucleotides read TGTGCCAGCAGCCCCAAGCCGGGACAGCGAATCACCTACAATGAGCAGTTCTTC.